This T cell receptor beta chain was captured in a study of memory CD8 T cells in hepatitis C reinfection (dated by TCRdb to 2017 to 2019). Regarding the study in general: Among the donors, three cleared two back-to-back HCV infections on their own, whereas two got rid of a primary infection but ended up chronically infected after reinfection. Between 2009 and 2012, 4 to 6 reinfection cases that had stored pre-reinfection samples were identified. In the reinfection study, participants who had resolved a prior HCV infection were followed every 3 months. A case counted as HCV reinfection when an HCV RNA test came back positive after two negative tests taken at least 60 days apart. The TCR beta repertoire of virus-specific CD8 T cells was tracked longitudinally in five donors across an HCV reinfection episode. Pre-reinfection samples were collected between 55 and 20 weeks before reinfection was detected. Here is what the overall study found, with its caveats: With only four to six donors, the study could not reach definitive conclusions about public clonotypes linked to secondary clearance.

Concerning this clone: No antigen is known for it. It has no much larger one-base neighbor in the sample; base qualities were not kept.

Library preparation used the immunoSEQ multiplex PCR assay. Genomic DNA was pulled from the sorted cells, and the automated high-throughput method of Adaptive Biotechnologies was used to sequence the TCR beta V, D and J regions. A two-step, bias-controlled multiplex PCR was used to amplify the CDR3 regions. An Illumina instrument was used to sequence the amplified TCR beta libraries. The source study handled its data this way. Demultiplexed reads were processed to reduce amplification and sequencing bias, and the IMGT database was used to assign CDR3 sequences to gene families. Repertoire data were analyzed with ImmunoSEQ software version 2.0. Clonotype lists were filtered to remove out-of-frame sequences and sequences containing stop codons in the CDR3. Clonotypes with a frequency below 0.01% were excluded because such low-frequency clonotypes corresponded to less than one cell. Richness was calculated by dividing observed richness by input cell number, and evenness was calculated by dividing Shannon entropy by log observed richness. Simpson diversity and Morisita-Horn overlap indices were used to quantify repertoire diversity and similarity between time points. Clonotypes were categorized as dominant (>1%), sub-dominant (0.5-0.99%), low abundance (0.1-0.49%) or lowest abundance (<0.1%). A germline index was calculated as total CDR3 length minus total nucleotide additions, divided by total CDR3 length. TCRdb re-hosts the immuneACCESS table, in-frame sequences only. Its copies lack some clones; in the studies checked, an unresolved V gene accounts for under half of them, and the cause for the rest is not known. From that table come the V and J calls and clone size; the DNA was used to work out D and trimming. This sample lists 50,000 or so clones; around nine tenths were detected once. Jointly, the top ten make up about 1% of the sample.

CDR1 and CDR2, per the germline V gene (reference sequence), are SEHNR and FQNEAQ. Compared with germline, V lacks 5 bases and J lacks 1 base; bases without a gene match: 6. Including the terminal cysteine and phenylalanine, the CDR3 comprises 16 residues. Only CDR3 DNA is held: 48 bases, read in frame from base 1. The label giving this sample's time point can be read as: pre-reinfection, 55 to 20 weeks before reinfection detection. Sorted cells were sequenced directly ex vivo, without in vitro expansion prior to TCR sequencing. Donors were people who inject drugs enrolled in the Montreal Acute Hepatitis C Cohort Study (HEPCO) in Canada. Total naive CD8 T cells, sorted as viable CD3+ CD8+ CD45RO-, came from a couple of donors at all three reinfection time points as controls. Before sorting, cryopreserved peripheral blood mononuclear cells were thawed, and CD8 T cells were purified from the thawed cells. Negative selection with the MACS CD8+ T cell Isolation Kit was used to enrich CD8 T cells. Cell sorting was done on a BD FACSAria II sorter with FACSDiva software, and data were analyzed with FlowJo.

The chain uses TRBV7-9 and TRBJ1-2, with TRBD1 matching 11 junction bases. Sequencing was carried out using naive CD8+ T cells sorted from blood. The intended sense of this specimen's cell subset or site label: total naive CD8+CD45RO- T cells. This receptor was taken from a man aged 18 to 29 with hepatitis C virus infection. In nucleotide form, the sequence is TGTGCCAGCAGCACCGGACAGGGGGCGGTTAACTATGGCTACACCTTC. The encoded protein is CASSTGQGAVNYGYTF.